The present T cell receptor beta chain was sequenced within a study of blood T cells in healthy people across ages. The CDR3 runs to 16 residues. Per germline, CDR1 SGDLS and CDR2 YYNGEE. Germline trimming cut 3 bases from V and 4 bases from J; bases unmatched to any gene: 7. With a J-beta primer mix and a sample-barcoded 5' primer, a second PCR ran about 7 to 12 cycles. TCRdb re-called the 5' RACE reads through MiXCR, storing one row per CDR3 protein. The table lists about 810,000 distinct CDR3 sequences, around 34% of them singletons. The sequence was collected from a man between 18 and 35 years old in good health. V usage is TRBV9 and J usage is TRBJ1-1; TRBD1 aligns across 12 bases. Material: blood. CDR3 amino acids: CASSARGDRGLTEAFF. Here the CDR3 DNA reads TGTGCCAGCAGCGCGCGGGGGGACAGGGGGCTCACTGAAGCTTTCTTT.